This T cell receptor beta chain was sequenced in a study of blood T cell repertoires in COVID-19. Across the study: Spain, Italy and the United States supplied samples that represented acute and convalescent COVID-19. T cells, B-cell-depleted T cells, or PBMCs supplied cDNA or gDNA.

V lost 3 bases and J lost 0; bases outside the gene matches: 5. This CDR3 contains 16 residues. CDR1 SGHRS and CDR2 YFSETQ come from the germline V gene. Original processing notes: Estimates of nucleated cell counts were drawn from the amplification of reference gene primers. TCRdb's copy holds only in-frame clones and misses some; the assay was immunoSEQ multiplex PCR. That table gives V, J and clone size, and the DNA gave D and trimming. The repertoire consists of tens of thousands of clones, with more than 80% occurring once and the leading ten covering around 4.6%. The rearrangement links TRBV5-1 to TRBJ2-3; 9 nucleotides line up with TRBD2. This TCR was sampled from a man in his 60s with acute or convalescent COVID-19. The sequenced sample consisted of peripheral blood. CDR3 protein: CASSYALAGSTDTQYF. DNA of the CDR3: TGCGCCAGCAGCTACGCCCTAGCGGGGAGCACAGATACGCAGTATTTT.